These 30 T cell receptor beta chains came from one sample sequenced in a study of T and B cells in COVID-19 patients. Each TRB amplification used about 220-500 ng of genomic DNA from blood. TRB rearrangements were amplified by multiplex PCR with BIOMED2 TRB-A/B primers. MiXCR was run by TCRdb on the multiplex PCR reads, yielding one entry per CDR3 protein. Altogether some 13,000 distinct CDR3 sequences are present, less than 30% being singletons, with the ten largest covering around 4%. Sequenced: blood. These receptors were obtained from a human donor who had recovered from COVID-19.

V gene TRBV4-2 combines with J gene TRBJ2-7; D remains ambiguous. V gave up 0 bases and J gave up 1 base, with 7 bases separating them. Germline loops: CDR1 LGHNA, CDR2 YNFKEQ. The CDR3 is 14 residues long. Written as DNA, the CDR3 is TGTGCCAGCAGCCAAGATGAGGCTTCCTACGAGCAGTACTTC. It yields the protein CASSQDEASYEQYF.

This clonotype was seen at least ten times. Here the CDR3 reads CASSTRDRGDYGYTF. The CDR3 DNA follows: TGTGCCAGTAGTACCCGGGACAGGGGGGACTATGGCTACACCTTC. This sequence joins TRBV19 and TRBJ1-2, with TRBD1 identical over 11 bases. CDR3 length equals 15 residues. From germline, CDR1 is LNHDA and CDR2 SQIVND (reference sequence). The junction had 4 bases not matched to a gene; V was cut back by 4 bases and J by 3 bases. Full variable domain (missing parts from reference TRBV19 and TRBJ1-2): DGGITQSPKYLFRKEGQNVTLSCEQNLNHDAMYWYRQDPGQGLRLIYYSQIVNDFQKGDIAEGYSVSREKKESFPLTVTSAQKNPTAFYLCASSTRDRGDYGYTFGSGTRLTVV.

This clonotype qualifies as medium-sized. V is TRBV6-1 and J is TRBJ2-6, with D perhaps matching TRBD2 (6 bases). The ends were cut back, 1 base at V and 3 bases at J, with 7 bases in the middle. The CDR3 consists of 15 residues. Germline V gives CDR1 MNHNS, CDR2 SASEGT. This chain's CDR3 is CASSEVGGGANVLTF. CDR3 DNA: TGTGCCAGCAGTGAAGTGGGGGGTGGGGCCAACGTCCTGACTTTC.

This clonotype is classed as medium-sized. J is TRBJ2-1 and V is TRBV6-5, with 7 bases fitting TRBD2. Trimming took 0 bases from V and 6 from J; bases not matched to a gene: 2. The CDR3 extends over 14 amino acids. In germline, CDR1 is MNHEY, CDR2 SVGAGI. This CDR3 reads CASSYSSGGNEQFF. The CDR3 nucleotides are TGTGCCAGCAGTTACTCCTCGGGGGGCAATGAGCAGTTCTTC.

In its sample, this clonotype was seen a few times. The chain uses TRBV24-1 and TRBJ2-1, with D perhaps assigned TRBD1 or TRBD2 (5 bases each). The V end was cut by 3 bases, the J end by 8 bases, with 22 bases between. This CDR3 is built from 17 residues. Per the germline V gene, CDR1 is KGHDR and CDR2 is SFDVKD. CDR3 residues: CATSDRGPGIVSYEQFF. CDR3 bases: TGTGCCACCAGTGATAGGGGCCCCGGGATAGTTAGCTATGAGCAGTTCTTC.

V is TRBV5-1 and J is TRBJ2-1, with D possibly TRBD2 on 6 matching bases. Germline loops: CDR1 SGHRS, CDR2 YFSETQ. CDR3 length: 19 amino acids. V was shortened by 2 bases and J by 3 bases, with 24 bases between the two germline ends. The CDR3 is CASSLVSTREVWDYNEQFF. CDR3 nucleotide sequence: TGCGCCAGCAGCTTAGTCAGTACTAGGGAGGTTTGGGACTACAATGAGCAGTTCTTC.

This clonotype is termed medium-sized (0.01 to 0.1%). CDR3 residues: CASTHTSGGETQYF. The CDR3, as DNA: TGTGCCAGCACTCATACTAGCGGGGGAGAGACCCAGTACTTC. The chain carries TRBV19 and TRBJ2-5; 11 bases match TRBD2. The junction had 7 bases not matched to a gene; V was cut back by 9 bases and J by 4 bases. There are 14 residues in the CDR3. CDR1 and CDR2 from the germline V gene are LNHDA and SQIVND (reference sequence).

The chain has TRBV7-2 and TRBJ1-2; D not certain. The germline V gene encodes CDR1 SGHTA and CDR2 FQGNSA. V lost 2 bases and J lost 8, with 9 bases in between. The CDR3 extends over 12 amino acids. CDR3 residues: CASSLRESGYTF. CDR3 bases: TGTGCCAGCAGCTTAAGAGAATCGGGCTACACCTTC.

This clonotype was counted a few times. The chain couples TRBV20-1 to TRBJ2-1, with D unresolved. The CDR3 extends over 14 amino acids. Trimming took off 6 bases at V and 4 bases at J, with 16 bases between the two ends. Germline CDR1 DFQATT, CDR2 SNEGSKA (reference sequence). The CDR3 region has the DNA TGCAGTGCACCTGACGGATCGAGATACAATGAGCAGTTCTTC. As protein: CSAPDGSRYNEQFF.

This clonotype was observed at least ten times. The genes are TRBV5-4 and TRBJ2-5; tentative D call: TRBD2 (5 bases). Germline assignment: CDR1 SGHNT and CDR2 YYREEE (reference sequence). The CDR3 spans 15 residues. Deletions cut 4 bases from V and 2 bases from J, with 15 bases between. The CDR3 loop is CASSPAGLRQETQYF. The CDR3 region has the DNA TGTGCCAGCAGCCCGGCCGGACTGAGACAAGAGACCCAGTACTTC.

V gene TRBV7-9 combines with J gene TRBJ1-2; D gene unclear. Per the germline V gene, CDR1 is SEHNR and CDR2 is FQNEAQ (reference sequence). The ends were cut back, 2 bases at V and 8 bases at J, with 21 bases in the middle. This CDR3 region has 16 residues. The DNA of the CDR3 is TGTGCCAGCAGCTTAAGCGAACTTACCAGCCCCGACGGCTACACCTTC. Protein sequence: CASSLSELTSPDGYTF.

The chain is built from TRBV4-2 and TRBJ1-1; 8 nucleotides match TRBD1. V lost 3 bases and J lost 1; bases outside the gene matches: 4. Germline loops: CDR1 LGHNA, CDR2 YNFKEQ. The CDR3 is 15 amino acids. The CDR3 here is CASSHTGGTNTEAFF. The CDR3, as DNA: TGTGCCAGCAGCCATACAGGGGGAACGAACACTGAAGCTTTCTTT.

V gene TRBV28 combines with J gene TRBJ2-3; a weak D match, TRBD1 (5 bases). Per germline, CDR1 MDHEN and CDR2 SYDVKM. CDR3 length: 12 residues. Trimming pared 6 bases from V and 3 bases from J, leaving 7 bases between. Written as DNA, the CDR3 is TGTGCCAGCAGGGCAGGGACAGATACGCAGTATTTT. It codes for CASRAGTDTQYF. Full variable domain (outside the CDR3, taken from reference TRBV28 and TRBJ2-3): DVKVTQSSRYLVKRTGEKVFLECVQDMDHENMFWYRQDPGLGLRLIYFSYDVKMKEKGDIPEGYSVSREKKERFSLILESASTNQTSMYLCASRAGTDTQYFGPGTRLTVL.

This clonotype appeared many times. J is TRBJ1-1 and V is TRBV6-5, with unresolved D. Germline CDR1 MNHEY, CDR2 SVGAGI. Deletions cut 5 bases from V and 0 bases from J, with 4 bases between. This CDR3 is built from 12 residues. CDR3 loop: CASSHMNTEAFF. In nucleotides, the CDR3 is TGTGCCAGCAGTCACATGAACACTGAAGCTTTCTTT.

This CDR3 is CSAKGWTGELFF. CDR3 DNA sequence: TGCAGTGCTAAGGGGTGGACCGGGGAGCTGTTTTTT. V is TRBV20-1 and J is TRBJ2-2; a possible D gene is TRBD1 (5 bases). The ends were cut back, 4 bases at V and 5 bases at J, with 8 bases in the middle. Per germline, CDR1 DFQATT and CDR2 SNEGSKA (reference sequence). The CDR3 is made up of 12 amino acids.

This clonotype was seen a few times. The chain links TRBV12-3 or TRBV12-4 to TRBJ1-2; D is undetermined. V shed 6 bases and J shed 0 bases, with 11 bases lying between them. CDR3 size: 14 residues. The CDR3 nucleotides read TGTGCCAGCAGAAAGGCCCTCGCTAACTATGGCTACACCTTC. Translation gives CASRKALANYGYTF.

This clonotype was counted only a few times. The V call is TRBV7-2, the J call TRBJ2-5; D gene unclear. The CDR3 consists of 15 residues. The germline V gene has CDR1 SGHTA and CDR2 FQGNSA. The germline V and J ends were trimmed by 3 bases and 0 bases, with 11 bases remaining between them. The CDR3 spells CASSFEAMYQETQYF. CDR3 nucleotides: TGTGCCAGCAGCTTTGAGGCGATGTACCAAGAGACCCAGTACTTC.

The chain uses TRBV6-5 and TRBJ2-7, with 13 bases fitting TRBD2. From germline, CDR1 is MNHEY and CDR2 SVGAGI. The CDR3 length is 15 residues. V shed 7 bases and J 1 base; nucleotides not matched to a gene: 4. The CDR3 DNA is TGTGCCAGCAAAGGACTAGCGGGAGCGTCCTACGAGCAGTACTTC. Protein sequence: CASKGLAGASYEQYF.

The CDR3 DNA follows: TGTGCCAGCAGCTGGTGGGGCTACTCCTCCTACAATGAGCAGTTCTTC. It is translated as CASSWWGYSSYNEQFF. The V call is TRBV11-2, the J call TRBJ2-1, with a possible D match to TRBD1 (5 bases). The CDR3 is made up of 16 amino acids. V lost 4 bases and J 0 bases, leaving 13 bases between the germline ends. Germline V CDR1 and CDR2: SGHAT, FQNNGV.

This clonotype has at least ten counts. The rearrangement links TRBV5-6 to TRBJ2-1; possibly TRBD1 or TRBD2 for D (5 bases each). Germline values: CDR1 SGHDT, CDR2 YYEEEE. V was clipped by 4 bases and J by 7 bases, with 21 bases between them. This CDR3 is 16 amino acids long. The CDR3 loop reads CASSLRGVGITNEQFF. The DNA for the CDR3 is TGTGCCAGCAGCCTTCGAGGGGTAGGTATTACGAATGAGCAGTTCTTC.

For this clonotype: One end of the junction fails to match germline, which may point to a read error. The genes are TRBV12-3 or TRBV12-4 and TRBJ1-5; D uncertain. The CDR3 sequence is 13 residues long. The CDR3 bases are TGTGCCAGCAGCAAGAGTCGCAATCAGCTCCAGCATTTT. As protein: CASSKSRNQLQHF.

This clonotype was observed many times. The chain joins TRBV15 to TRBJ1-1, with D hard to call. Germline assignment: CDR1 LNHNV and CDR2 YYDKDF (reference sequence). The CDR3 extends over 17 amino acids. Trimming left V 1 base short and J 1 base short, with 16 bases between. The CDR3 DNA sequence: TGTGCCACCAGCAGAGCTCGGCGCTCAGGAAGGAACACTGAAGCTTTCTTT. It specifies CATSRARRSGRNTEAFF.

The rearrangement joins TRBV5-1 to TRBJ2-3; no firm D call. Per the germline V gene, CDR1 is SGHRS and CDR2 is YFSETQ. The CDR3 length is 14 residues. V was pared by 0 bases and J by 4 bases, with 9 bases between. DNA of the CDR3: TGCGCCAGCAGCTTGGGGCTAGTACCAGATACGCAGTATTTT. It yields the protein CASSLGLVPDTQYF.

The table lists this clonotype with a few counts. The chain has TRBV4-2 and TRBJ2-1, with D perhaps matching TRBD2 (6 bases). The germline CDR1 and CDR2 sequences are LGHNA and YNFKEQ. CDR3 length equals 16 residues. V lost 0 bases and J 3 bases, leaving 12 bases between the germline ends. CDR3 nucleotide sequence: TGTGCCAGCAGCCAAGAAGAGACTAGTCACTACAATGAGCAGTTCTTC. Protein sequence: CASSQEETSHYNEQFF.

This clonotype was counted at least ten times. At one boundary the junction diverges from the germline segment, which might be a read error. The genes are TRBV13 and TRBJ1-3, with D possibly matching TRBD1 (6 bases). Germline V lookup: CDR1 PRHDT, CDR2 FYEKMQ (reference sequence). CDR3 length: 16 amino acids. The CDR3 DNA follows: TGTGCCAGCAGCCTAGGGACAAGTCGCTCTGGAAACACCATATATTTT. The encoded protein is CASSLGTSRSGNTIYF.

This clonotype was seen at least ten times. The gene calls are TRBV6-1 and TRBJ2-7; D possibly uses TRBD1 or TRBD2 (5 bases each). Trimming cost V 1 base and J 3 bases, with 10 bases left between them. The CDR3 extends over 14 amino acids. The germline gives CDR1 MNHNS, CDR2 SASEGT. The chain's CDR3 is CASSEEGRLYEQYF. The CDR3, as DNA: TGTGCCAGCAGTGAAGAGGGGAGACTCTACGAGCAGTACTTC.

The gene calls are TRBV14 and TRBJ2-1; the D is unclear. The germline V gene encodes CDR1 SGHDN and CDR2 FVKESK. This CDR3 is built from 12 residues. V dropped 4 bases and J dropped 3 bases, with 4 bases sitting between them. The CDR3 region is CASSLYYNEQFF. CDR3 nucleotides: TGTGCCAGCAGCCTTTACTACAATGAGCAGTTCTTC.

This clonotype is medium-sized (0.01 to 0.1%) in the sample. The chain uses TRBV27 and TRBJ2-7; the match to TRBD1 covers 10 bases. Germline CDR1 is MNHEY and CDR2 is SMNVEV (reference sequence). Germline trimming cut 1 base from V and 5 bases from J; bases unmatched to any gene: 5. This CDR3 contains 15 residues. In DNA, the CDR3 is TGTGCCAGCAGTTTATGGGGACAGGGGTCCAACGAGCAGTACTTC. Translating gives CASSLWGQGSNEQYF.

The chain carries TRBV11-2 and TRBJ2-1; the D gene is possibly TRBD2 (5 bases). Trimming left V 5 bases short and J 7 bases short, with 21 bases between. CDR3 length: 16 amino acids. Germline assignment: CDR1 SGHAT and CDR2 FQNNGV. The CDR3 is CASSQSRGLLLNEQFF. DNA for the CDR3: TGTGCCAGCAGCCAATCGAGAGGGTTGTTGTTGAATGAGCAGTTCTTC.

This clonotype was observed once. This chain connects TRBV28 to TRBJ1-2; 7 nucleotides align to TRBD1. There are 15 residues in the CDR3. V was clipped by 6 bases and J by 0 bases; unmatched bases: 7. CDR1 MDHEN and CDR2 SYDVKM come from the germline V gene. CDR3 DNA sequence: TGTGCCAGCAGCCTTACAGGGGTGTCTAACTATGGCTACACCTTC. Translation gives CASSLTGVSNYGYTF.